The clone carrying this T cell receptor beta chain was counted a few times. Its antigen remains unknown. This entry belongs to a study of T cell repertoires in aging, cancer and after chemotherapy. Study in general: Healthy donor repertoires were recorded over several months to years and showed clear clonal overlap. Overall study findings and caveats: The repertoire data cannot show anything about immunological memory following chemotherapy.

Trimming pared 8 bases from V and 8 bases from J, leaving 18 bases between. Germline CDR1 MDHEN, CDR2 SYDVKM. CDR3 length: 13 residues. Peripheral blood genomic DNA, not sorted cells or RNA, was the template. TRB rearrangements spanning V, D and J were amplified using mixed TRB-A/B primers. TCRdb independently ran MiXCR on the multiplex PCR reads; one entry per CDR3 protein. This sample has some 12,000 distinct CDR3 sequences; roughly a quarter occur once, and the top ten carry under 2%. The TCR originated in a human donor in good health. The sequenced sample consisted of blood. The rearrangement links TRBV28 to TRBJ1-2; D ambiguous. The CDR3 loop is CASFYPPTLGYTF. In nucleotides, the CDR3 is TGTGCCAGCTTTTACCCCCCGACCCTCGGCTACACCTTC.